The sequence of this T cell receptor (beta chain) was determined in a study of CD8 T cells in ankylosing spondylitis (dated by TCRdb to 2016 to 2017). Regarding the study in general: The study profiled T cell receptor beta repertoires in healthy donors and ankylosing spondylitis patients to find disease-linked TCR variants. Peripheral blood was sampled, and synovial fluid was additionally collected from ankylosing spondylitis patients. The full study cohort was made up of roughly 25 ankylosing spondylitis patients and approximately 100 healthy donors.

Beyond this particular receptor, the publication reports: Significant enrichment of the disease-linked clones was reported in matched synovial fluid samples from ankylosing spondylitis patients. Blood from ankylosing spondylitis patients appeared to be characterized by a TCR beta motif composed of about 8 highly homologous amino acid variants. Some TCR beta motif variants had previously been reported in synovial fluid and blood of reactive arthritis patients, which suggested common disease-initiation mechanisms. The disease-linked clones showed a CD8+ phenotype and occurred at relatively low frequencies in peripheral blood.

Of note for this clonotype: No cognate antigen has been identified for it. The input lacks base qualities; no much larger clone sits a single base away.

Sequenced using an Illumina HiSeq 2500. Quantitative 5'-RACE with molecular barcodes was the method used to prepare the TCR beta libraries. As for the authors' bioinformatics: To identify disease-linked TCR variants, a new computational method was used, one built on a probabilistic model of VDJ rearrangement. TCRdb passed the public sequencing reads through fastp at Q25 and MiXCR, retaining productive beta sequences. Entries that share a CDR3 protein sequence are merged under the most common genes and DNA. The V and J calls come from TCRdb's annotation, not from the publication. For this sample there are about 360,000 distinct CDR3 sequences; approximately 20% appear just once. The ten largest clones add up to 10% to 15% of the sample. The cysteine opens and the phenylalanine closes a CDR3 of 14 amino acids. Here the CDR3 DNA is all that survives: 42 bases in frame from base 1. The V end loses 6 bases and the J end loses 7 bases, and a stretch of 21 bases separates them. Looking up the germline V gene (reference sequence) yields CDR1 DFQATT and CDR2 SNEGSKA.

The sample comprised blood, either unsorted or a sorted T cell fraction (not recorded which). The clonotype originates from a male donor with ankylosing spondylitis or in good health (not recorded which). In this chain, TRBV20-1 is recombined with TRBJ2-5; the best D guess is TRBD1, with 6 bases matching. For the CDR3, the sequence is CSAHDPGAGGTQYF. The DNA is TGCAGTGCCCATGACCCAGGGGCTGGGGGGACCCAGTACTTC.